Listed here is a single T cell receptor beta chain. This clonotype has a handful of counts. There is no known antigen for this receptor. The input lacks base qualities; no much larger clone sits a single base away. The roughly 39 donors, aged about 6 to 100 years, were systemically healthy Caucasian individuals from Russia. About 9.6 milliliters of peripheral blood were collected from each donor into EDTA-treated Vacutainer tubes. PBMCs were isolated by Ficoll-Paque density-gradient centrifugation, with at least 6 million obtained per sample. Trizol reagent was used to extract total RNA from PBMCs, with at least 6 micrograms per sample. Naive CD45RAhigh/CD27high T cell percentages were measured by flow cytometry on a PBMC aliquot from every donor. The data were taken from a study of blood T cells in healthy people across ages (dated by TCRdb to between 2014 and 2017). As for the study more broadly: In model experiments, template switching captured roughly one uniquely barcoded TCR beta cDNA molecule for every two T cells. Using the same blood draw, the study looked at two additional independent replicas of 1 million unique cDNA reads for two donors, one aged 18 to 30 and the other aged 80 or older. Four age groups were formed from the donors: young (average 16 years), middle-aged (just under 40), aged (over 55) and long-lived (less than 85). To track age-related changes in TCR beta repertoire diversity, the study relied on deep sequencing normalized with unique cDNA molecular identifiers. To avoid experimental bias, donors of different ages were spread randomly across the sequencing lanes.

What the authors observed across the whole study: Conclusive comparison of naive and antigen-experienced compartments was prevented by the profiling of bulk unsorted PBMCs. Estimates of total diversity based on one million sequenced T cells were regarded as lower bounds and as underestimates. The long-lived group showed more naive CD4+ T cells, fewer expanded clones and increased TCR diversity than the aged group, suggesting age selection. The percentage of naive T cells measured by flow cytometry correlated strongly with observed TCR beta diversity. Because donor CMV infection status was unknown, age-related changes in expanded clonotypes were potentially confounded. Observed TCR beta diversity per million T cells fell roughly linearly with age, and a significant reduction was already apparent by age roughly 40.

Library preparation employed 5' RACE. The reads were generated on an Illumina HiSeq 2500. The second PCR ran for roughly 7 to 12 cycles and used a J-beta primer mix along with a sample-barcoded 5' primer. A template-switch 5' adaptor carrying 12 random nucleotides introduced a unique molecular identifier onto each TCR beta cDNA molecule. Each sample yielded at least 2.5 million CDR3-containing paired-end reads. The Mint cDNA synthesis kit, primed by a TRBC-specific oligonucleotide, was used to synthesize first-strand cDNA from all RNA. After uracil-DNA glycosylase treatment, a first 18-cycle PCR used universal primers M1SS and BC2_uni_R on all cDNA. For the original study's pipeline: Each sample was normalized by randomly selecting 1 million high-quality reads, each carrying a distinct molecular identifier. Reads with shared molecular identifiers were discarded instead of being binned into consensus sequences. CDR3 identification, clonotype clustering and error correction used MiTCR with a Q25 quality threshold and the strictest error-elimination algorithm. Lower-bound total TCR beta diversity was estimated with a nonparametric unseen species model using Euler transformation. TCRdb handled the public reads itself, with Q25 trimming in fastp and clone calling in MiXCR, and kept productive beta chains. Duplicate CDR3 protein sequences are folded into a single record with the most common DNA and genes. These V and J calls derive from TCRdb rather than the authors' analysis. This sample holds 1.5 million to 2 million distinct CDR3 sequences; 40% to 55% were observed only once. The leading ten clones occupy approximately 2% of the sample.

Between the V and J ends, shortened by 3 bases and 1 base respectively, the junction contains 13 bases. The cysteine opens and the phenylalanine closes a CDR3 of 15 amino acids. The sequence is cut down to CDR3 DNA, 45 bases in frame from base 1. The germline V gene gives CDR1 as MDHEN and CDR2 as SYDVKM. Sequencing was performed on blood. The receptor chain draws on TRBV28 and TRBJ2-7; TRBD2 is a weak D gene call, 5 bases matching. This receptor was taken from a woman between 40 and 55 years old in good health. The CDR3 reads CASSFSGVTSYEQYF. The base sequence is TGTGCCAGCAGTTTTTCCGGGGTGACATCCTACGAGCAGTACTTC.